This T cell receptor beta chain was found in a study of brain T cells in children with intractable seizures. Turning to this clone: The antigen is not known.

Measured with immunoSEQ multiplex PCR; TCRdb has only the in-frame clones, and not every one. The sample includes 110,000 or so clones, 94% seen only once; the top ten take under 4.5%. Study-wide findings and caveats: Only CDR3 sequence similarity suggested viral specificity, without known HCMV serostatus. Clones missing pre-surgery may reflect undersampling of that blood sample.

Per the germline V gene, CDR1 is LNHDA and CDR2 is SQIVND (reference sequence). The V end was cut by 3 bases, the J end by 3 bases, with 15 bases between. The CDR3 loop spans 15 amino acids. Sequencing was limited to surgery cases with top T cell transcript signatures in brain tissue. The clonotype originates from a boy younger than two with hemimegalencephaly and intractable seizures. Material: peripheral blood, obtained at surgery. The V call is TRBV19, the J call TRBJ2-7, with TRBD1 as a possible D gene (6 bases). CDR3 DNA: TGTGCCAGTAGTATCGACAGGTTGAACAGCTACGAGCAGTACTTC. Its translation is CASSIDRLNSYEQYF.